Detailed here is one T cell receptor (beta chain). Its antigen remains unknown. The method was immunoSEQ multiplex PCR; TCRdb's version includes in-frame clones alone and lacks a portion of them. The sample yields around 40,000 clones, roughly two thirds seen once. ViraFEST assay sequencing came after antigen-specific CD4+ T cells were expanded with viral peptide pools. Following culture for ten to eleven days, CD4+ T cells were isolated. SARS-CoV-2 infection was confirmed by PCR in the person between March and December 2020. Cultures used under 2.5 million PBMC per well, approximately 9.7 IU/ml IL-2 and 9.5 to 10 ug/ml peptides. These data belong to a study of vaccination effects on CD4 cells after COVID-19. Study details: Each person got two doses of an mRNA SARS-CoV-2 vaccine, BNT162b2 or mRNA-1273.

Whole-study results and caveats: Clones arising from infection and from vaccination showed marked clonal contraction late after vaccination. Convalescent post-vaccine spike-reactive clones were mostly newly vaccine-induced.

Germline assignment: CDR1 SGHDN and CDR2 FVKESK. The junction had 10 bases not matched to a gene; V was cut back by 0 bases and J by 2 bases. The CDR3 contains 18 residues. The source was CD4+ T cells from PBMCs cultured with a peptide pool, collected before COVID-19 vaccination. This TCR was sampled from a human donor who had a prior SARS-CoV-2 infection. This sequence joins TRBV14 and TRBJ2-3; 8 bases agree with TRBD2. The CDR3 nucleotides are TGTGCCAGCAGCCAAGATATCTGGGACGGGAGGGCCACAGATACGCAGTATTTT. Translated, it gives CASSQDIWDGRATDTQYF.